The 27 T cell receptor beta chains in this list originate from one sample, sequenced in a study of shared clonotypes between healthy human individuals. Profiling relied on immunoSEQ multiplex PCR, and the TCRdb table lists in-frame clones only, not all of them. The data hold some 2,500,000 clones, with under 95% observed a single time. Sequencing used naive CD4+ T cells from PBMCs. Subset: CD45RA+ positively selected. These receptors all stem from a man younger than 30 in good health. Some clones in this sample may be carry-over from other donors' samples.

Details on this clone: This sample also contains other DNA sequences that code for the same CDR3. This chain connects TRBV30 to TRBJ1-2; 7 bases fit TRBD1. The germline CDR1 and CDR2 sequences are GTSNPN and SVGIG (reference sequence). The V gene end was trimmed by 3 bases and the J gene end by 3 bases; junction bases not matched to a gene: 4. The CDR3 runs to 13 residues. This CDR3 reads CAWSLGGDYGYTF. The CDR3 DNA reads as TGTGCCTGGAGCCTAGGGGGCGACTATGGCTACACCTTC.

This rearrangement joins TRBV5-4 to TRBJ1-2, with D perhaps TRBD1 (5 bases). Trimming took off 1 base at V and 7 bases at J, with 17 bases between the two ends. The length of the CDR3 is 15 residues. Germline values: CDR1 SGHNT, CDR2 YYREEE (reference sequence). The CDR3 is CASSLTGVLISGYTF. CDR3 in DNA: TGTGCCAGCAGCTTGACAGGAGTATTAATTTCTGGCTACACCTTC. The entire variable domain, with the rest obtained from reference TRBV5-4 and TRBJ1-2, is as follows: ETGVTQSPTHLIKTRGQQVTLRCSSQSGHNTVSWYQQALGQGPQFIFQYYREEENGRGNFPPRFSGLQFPNYSSELNVNALELDDSALYLCASSLTGVLISGYTFGSGTRLTVV.

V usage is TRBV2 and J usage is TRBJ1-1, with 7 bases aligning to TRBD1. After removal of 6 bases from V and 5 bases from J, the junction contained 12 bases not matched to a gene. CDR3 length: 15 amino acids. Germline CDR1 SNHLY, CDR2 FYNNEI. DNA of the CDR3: TGTGCCAGCAGCGCTTACAGGGGACCCGGGACTGAAGCTTTCTTT. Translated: CASSAYRGPGTEAFF.

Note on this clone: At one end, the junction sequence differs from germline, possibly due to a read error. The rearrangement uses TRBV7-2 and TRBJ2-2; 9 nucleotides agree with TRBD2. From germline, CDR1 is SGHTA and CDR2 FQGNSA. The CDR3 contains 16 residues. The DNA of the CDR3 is TGTGCCAGCAGCTTAGATGGGACTAGCAACATCGGGGAGCTGTTTTTT. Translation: CASSLDGTSNIGELFF.

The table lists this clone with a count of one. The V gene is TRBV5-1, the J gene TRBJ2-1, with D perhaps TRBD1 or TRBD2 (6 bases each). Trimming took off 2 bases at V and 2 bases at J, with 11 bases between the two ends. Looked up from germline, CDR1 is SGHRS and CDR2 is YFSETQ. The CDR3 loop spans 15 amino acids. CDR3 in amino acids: CASSFTGGPYNEQFF. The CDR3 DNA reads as TGCGCCAGCAGCTTCACCGGGGGCCCCTACAATGAGCAGTTCTTC. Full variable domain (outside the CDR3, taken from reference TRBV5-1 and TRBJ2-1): KAGVTQTPRYLIKTRGQQVTLSCSPISGHRSVSWYQQTPGQGLQFLFEYFSETQRNKGNFPGRFSGRQFSNSRSEMNVSTLELGDSALYLCASSFTGGPYNEQFFGPGTRLTVL.

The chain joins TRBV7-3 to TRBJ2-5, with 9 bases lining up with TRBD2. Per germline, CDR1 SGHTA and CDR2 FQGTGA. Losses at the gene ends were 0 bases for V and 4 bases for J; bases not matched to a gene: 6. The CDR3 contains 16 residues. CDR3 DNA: TGTGCCAGCAGCTTAACAGGCGGGAGGGAAGGAGAGACCCAGTACTTC. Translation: CASSLTGGREGETQYF.

The CDR3, as DNA: TGTGCCAGCAGCAAAGACGGAAGGTTGTACACTGAAGCTTTCTTT. This codes for CASSKDGRLYTEAFF. The chain couples TRBV11-2 to TRBJ1-1; D unresolved. CDR1 and CDR2 (germline): SGHAT, FQNNGV. The CDR3 consists of 15 residues. V lost 5 bases, J lost 3 bases, and 16 bases lay in between.

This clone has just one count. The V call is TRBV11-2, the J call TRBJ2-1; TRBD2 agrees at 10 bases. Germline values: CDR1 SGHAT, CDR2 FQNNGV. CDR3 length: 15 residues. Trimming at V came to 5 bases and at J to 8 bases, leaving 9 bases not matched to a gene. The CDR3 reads CASSLASGRVDEQFF. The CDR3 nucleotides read TGTGCCAGCAGCCTAGCCAGCGGGAGGGTCGATGAGCAGTTCTTC.

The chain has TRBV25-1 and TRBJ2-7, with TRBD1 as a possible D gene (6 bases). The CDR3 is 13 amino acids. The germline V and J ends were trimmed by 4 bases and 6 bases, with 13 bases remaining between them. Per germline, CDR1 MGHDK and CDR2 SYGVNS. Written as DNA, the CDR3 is TGTGCCAGCAGTGTCACCGGGACAACCGAGCAGTACTTC. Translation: CASSVTGTTEQYF.

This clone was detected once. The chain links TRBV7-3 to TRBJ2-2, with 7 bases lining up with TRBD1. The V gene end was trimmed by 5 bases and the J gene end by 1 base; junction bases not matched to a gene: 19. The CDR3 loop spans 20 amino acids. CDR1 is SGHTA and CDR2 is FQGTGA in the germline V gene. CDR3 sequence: CASSPNRPRSTGRNTGELFF. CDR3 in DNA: TGTGCCAGCAGCCCGAACCGCCCGCGGTCGACAGGGAGGAACACCGGGGAGCTGTTTTTT.

The CDR3 DNA reads as TGTGCCAGTAGACAGCCCGGGCAGGGCACCGGGGAGCTGTTTTTT. Protein sequence: CASRQPGQGTGELFF. This chain connects TRBV19 to TRBJ2-2; D perhaps matches TRBD1 (5 bases). This CDR3 has 15 amino acids. CDR1 is LNHDA, CDR2 SQIVND, per germline (reference sequence). V lost 6 bases, J lost 4 bases, and 15 bases lay in between.

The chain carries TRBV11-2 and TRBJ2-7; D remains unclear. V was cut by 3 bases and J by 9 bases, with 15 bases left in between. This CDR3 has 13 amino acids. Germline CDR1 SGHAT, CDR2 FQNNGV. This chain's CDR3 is CASSFGGIPVQYF. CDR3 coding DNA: TGTGCCAGCAGCTTTGGTGGCATACCCGTGCAGTACTTC. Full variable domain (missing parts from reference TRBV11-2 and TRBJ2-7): EAGVAQSPRYKIIEKRQSVAFWCNPISGHATLYWYQQILGQGPKLLIQFQNNGVVDDSQLPKDRFSAERLKGVDSTLKIQPAKLEDSAVYLCASSFGGIPVQYFGPGTRLTVT.

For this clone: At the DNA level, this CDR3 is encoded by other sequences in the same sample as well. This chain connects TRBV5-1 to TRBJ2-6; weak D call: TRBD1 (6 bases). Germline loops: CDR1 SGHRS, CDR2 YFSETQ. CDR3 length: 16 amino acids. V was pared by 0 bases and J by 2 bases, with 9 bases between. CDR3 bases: TGCGCCAGCAGCTTGGCTGGGGGCCCTGGGGCCAACGTCCTGACTTTC. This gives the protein CASSLAGGPGANVLTF.

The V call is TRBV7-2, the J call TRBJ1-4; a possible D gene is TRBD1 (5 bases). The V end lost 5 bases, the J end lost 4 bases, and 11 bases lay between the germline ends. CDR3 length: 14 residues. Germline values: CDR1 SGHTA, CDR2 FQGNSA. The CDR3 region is CASSPGGSNEKLFF. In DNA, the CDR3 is TGTGCCAGCAGCCCTGGGGGAAGTAATGAAAAACTGTTTTTT.

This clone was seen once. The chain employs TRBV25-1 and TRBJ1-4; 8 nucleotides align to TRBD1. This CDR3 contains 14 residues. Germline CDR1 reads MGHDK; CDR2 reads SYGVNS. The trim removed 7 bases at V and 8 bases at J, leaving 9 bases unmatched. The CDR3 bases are TGTGCCAGCACCGCGCACAGGGGGACGGAAAAACTGTTTTTT. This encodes CASTAHRGTEKLFF.

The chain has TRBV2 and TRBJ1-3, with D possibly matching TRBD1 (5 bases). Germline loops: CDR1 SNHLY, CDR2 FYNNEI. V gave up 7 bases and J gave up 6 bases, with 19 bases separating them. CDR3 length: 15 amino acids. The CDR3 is CASTGRTVLQNTIYF. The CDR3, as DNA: TGTGCCAGCACGGGACGGACCGTTCTTCAAAACACCATATATTTT.

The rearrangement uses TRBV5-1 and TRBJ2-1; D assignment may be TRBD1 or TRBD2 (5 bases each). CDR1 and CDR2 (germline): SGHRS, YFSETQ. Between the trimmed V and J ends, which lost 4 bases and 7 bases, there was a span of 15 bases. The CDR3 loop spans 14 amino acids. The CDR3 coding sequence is TGCGCCAGCAGCGGCCTAGGGGCGGGTAATGAGCAGTTCTTC. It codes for CASSGLGAGNEQFF.

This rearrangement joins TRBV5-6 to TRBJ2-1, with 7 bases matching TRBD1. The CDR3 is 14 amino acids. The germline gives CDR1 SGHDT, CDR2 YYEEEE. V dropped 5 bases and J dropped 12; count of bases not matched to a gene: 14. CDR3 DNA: TGTGCCAGCAGGGGACAGACCTATACAATGAGGCAGTTCTTC. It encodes CASRGQTYTMRQFF.

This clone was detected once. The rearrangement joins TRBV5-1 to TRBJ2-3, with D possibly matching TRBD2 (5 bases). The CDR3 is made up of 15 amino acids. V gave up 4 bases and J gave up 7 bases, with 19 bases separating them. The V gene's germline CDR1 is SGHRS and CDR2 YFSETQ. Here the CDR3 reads CASSPPGNHPNTQYF. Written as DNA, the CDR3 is TGCGCCAGCAGCCCCCCCGGGAACCACCCTAATACGCAGTATTTT.

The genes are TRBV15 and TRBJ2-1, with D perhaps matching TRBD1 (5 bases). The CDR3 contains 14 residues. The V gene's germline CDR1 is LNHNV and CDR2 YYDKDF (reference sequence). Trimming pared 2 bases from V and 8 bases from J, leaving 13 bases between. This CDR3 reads CATSRSLQGYEQFF. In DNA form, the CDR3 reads TGTGCCACCAGCAGAAGCCTCCAGGGTTATGAGCAGTTCTTC.

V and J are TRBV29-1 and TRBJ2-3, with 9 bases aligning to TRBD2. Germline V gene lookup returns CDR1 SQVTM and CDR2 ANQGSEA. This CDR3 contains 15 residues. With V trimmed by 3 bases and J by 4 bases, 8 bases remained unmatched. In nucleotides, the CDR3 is TGCAGCGTTGAGGGGGCTAGCGGGACAGCAGATACGCAGTATTTT. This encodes CSVEGASGTADTQYF.

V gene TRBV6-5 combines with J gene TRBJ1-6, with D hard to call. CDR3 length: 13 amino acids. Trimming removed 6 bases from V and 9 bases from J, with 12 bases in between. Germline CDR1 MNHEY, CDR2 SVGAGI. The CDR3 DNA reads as TGTGCCAGCAGGCCCCCGGCGGGTTCACCCCTCCACTTT. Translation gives CASRPPAGSPLHF.

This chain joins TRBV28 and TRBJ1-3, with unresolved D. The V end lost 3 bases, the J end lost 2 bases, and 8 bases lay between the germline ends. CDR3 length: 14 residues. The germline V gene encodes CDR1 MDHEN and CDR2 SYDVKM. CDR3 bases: TGTGCCAGCAGTTTGCGGCTGCCTGGAAACACCATATATTTT. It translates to CASSLRLPGNTIYF.

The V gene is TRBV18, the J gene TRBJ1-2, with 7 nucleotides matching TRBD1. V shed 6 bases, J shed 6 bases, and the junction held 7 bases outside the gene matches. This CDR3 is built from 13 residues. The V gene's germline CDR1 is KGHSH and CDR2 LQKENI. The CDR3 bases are TGTGCCAGCTCCCCCGGACAGGCGGATGGCTACACCTTC. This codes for CASSPGQADGYTF.

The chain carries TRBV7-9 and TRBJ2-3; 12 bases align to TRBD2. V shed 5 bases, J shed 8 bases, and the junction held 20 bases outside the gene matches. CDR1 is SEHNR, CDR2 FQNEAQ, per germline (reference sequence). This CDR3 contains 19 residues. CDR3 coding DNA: TGTGCCAGCAGCACCCAACTAGCGGGAGGATCCAGGAGAGGGGGTACGCAGTATTTT. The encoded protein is CASSTQLAGGSRRGGTQYF.

In DNA form, the CDR3 reads TGTGCCAGCAGCTTTTTGGCGGGAAAGGGCGCGTACGAGCAGTACTTC. This encodes CASSFLAGKGAYEQYF. This rearrangement joins TRBV7-9 to TRBJ2-7, with D perhaps TRBD2 (6 bases). The CDR3 spans 16 residues. V lost 3 bases and J 4 bases, leaving 19 bases between the germline ends. Germline V CDR1 and CDR2: SEHNR, FQNEAQ (reference sequence).

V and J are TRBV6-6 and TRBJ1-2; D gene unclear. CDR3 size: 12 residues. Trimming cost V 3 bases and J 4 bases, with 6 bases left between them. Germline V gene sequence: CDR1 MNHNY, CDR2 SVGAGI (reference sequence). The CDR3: CASSYSLYGYTF. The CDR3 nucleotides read TGTGCCAGCAGTTATAGCCTCTATGGCTACACCTTC.